The subject of this entry is one TCR beta chain. Use of 60 Vbeta and 13 Jbeta primers characterized the PCR. Clones were read by immunoSEQ multiplex PCR, and TCRdb kept only the in-frame ones, dropping some. The sample includes about 140,000 clones, 70% to 80% of them seen just once. V lost 5 bases, J lost 2 bases, and 12 bases stayed unmatched. The CDR3 covers 18 residues. The germline V gene encodes CDR1 SGHDN and CDR2 FVKESK. The record originates from a study of cytomegalovirus exposure and HLA in healthy donors. What was sequenced was PBMCs. The sequence derives from a female donor in good health and CMV-seronegative. This chain connects TRBV14 to TRBJ2-7; 13 bases match TRBD2. The CDR3 region is CASSSGLAGTSLAYEQYF. CDR3 nucleotide sequence: TGTGCCAGCAGCTCGGGACTAGCGGGGACGAGTTTAGCCTACGAGCAGTACTTC.